The rows below give T cell receptor beta chains drawn from one sample of a study of regulatory T cells in long-lasting Graves disease. TCRdb used MiXCR to reprocess the multiplex PCR reads, holding one entry per CDR3 protein. The data show 400,000 or so distinct CDR3 sequences, with around 20% seen just once and approximately 26% held by the top ten. The sample in question was peripheral blood mononuclear cells (PBMCs), obtained when the disease was refractory, from a patient treated with antithyroid drugs. Receptors originate from a female donor with Graves disease. Each CDR3 is given with its conserved first and last residue.

j_gene | v_gene | CDR3aa
TRBJ2-3 | TRBV27 | CASSPNVAGGADTQYF
TRBJ2-2 | TRBV6-1 | CASRRTVLGNTGELFF
TRBJ2-1 | TRBV20-1 | CSAKRTSGSGNEQFF
TRBJ2-7 | TRBV12-3/TRBV12-4 | CASSFAHGEQYF
TRBJ2-7 | TRBV5-1 | CASSPSGATNAYEQYF
TRBJ2-7 | TRBV7-3 | CASNRRPGQTYEQYF
TRBJ1-5 | TRBV2 | CASRNQGGNQPQHF
TRBJ1-5 | TRBV15 | CATSGRGLGQPQHF
TRBJ2-7 | TRBV7-9 | CASSSREEGVYEQHF
TRBJ1-2 | TRBV25-1 | CASSEYGGYTF
TRBJ1-5 | TRBV27 | CASSLGGPSNQPQHF
TRBJ2-7 | TRBV10-3 | CAISEEGRVYEQYF
TRBJ2-7 | TRBV25-1 | CASSEFGQGRTYEQYF
TRBJ2-5 | TRBV15 | CATSRGGIRQETQYF
TRBJ1-4 | TRBV7-9 | CASSLSRGTTNEKLFF
TRBJ2-1 | TRBV7-3 | CASSSTDLAGGSYNEQFF
TRBJ2-7 | TRBV28 | CASSIRGLTYEQYF
TRBJ1-5 | TRBV28 | CASSRDRGSISNQPQHF
TRBJ1-3 | TRBV18 | CASSLFSQTERSGNTIYF
TRBJ2-5 | TRBV7-9 | CASSVTSGLGETQYF
TRBJ1-2 | TRBV20-1 | CSSINPGTGGHGYTF
TRBJ2-7 | TRBV12-3/TRBV12-4 | CASSAPGTSGRRYEQYF
TRBJ1-1 | TRBV2 | CASSVEGGLNTEAFF
TRBJ1-2 | TRBV20-1 | CSPGGVAGYTF
TRBJ1-4 | TRBV4-1 | CASSQPQGANEKLFF
TRBJ1-4 | TRBV29-1 | CSVGAGGREKLFF
TRBJ1-2 | TRBV2 | CASTSGTADSYTF
TRBJ1-6 | TRBV6-1 | CASASSSYNSPLHF
TRBJ2-7 | TRBV6-1 | CASREQGISYEQYF
TRBJ1-1 | TRBV19 | CASSPGGGTVTEAFF
TRBJ2-3 | TRBV24-1 | CATAGRLSTDTQYF
TRBJ2-7 | TRBV7-2 | CASSPQAGLSYEQYF
TRBJ1-5 | TRBV7-9 | CASSLGTGDNQPQHF
TRBJ1-1 | TRBV30 | CAWSLGALTEAFF
TRBJ1-1 | TRBV9 | CASSVGPTTEAFF
TRBJ1-2 | TRBV30 | CAWWNRENGYTF
TRBJ1-1 | TRBV15 | CATSRDPLLSFMNTEAFF
TRBJ1-4 | TRBV25-1 | CASSEGRSTGRGEKLFF
TRBJ1-1 | TRBV20-1 | CSAVTGREAFF
TRBJ1-4 | TRBV7-9 | CASSFRTSGEKLFF
TRBJ2-7 | TRBV20-1 | CSAKPSAPPEQYF
TRBJ1-2 | TRBV9 | CASSPDTGLGYTF
TRBJ2-7 | TRBV7-2 | CASSFGGRPYEQYF
TRBJ2-7 | TRBV29-1 | CSVEGDGYSYEQYF
TRBJ2-2 | TRBV20-1 | CSASPPTGELFF
TRBJ1-5 | TRBV2 | CASSDTRVFQVQPQHF
TRBJ1-4 | TRBV27 | CASSPRFGIEATNEKLFF
TRBJ1-5 | TRBV15 | CATRTTGDYQPQHF
TRBJ2-5 | TRBV10-3 | CATRDNQETQYF
TRBJ1-5 | TRBV5-5 | CASSLWDGLNQPQHF
TRBJ1-2 | TRBV9 | CASSGEQGLAGYTF
TRBJ1-5 | TRBV28 | CASSLSNSMSQPQHF
TRBJ2-7 | TRBV20-1 | CSARDRGRAQIYEQYF